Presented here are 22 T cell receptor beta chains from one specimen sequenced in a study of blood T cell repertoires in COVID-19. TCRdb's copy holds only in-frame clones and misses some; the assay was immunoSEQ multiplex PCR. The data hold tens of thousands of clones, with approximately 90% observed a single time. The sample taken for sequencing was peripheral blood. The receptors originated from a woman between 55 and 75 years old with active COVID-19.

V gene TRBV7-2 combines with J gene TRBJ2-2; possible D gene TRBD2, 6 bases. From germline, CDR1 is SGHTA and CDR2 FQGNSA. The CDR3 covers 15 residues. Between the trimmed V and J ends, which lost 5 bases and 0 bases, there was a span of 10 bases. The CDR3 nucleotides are TGTGCCAGCAGCCCGCGACTAGCGAACACCGGGGAGCTGTTTTTT. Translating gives CASSPRLANTGELFF.

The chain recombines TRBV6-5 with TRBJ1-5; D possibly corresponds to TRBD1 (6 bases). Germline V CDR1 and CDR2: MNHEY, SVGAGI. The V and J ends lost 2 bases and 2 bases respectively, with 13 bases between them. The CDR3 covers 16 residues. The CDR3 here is CASSYRTVGRNQPQHF. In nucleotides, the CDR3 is TGTGCCAGCAGTTACCGGACAGTTGGGCGCAATCAGCCCCAGCATTTT.

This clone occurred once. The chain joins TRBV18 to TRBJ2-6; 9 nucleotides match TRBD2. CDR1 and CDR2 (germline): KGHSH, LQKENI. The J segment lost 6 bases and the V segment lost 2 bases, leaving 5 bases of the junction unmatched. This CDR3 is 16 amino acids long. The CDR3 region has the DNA TGTGCCAGCTCACCAGCGGGGGGGCCGGAGGCCAACGTCCTGACTTTC. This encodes CASSPAGGPEANVLTF.

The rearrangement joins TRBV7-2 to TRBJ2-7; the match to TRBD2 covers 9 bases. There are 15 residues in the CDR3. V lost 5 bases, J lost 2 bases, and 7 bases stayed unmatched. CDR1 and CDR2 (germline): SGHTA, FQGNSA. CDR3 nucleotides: TGTGCCAGCAGCCCCGCCAGCGGGGGGACCTACGAGCAGTACTTC. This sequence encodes CASSPASGGTYEQYF.

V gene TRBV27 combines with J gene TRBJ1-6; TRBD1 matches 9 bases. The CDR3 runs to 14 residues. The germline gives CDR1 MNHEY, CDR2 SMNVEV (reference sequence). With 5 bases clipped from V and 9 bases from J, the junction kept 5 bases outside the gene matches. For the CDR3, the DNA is TGTGCCAGCAGTCTGGACAGGGGTAGTTCACCCCTCCACTTT. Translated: CASSLDRGSSPLHF.

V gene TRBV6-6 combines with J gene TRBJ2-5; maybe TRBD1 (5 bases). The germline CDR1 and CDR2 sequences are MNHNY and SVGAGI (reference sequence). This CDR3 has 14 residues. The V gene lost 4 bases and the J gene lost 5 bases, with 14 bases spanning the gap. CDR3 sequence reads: CASSFPRVWETQYF. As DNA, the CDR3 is TGTGCCAGCAGTTTCCCCAGGGTTTGGGAGACCCAGTACTTC.

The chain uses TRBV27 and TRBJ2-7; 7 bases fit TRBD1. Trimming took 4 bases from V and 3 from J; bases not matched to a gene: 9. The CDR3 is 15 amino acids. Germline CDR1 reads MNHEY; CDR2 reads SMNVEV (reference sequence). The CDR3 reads CASSSTGDSVYEQYF. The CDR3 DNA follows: TGTGCCAGCAGTTCAACAGGGGATTCCGTCTACGAGCAGTACTTC.

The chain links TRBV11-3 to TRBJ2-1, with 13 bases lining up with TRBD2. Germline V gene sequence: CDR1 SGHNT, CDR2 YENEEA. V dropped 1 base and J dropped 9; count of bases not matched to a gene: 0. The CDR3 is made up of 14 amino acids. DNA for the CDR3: TGTGCCAGCAGCTTAGGGACTAGCGGGGGTGAGCAGTTCTTC. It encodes CASSLGTSGGEQFF.

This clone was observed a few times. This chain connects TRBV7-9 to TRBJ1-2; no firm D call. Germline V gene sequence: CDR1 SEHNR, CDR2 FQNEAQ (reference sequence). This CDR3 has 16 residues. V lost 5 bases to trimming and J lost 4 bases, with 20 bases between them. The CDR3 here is CASSHGVGLGGYGYTF. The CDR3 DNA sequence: TGTGCCAGCAGCCATGGGGTCGGGCTAGGAGGCTATGGCTACACCTTC.

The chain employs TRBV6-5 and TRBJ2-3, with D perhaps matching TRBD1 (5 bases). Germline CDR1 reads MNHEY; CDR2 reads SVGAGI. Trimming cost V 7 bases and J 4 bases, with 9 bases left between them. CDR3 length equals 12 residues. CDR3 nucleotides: TGTGCCAGCATGGGGCAAGCAGATACGCAGTATTTT. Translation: CASMGQADTQYF.

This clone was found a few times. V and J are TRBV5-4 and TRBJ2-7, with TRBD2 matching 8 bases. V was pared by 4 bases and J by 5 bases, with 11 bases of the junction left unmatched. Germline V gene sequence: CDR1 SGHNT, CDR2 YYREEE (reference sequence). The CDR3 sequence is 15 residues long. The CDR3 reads CASSRRGAGSNEQYF. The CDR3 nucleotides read TGTGCCAGCAGCCGGCGGGGGGCCGGGAGCAACGAGCAGTACTTC.

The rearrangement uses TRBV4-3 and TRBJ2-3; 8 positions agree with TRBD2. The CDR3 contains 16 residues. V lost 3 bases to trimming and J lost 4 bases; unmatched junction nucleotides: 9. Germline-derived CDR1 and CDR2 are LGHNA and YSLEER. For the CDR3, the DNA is TGCGCCAGCAGCCATCTAATTAGCGGGGAGGCAGATACGCAGTATTTT. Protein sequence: CASSHLISGEADTQYF.

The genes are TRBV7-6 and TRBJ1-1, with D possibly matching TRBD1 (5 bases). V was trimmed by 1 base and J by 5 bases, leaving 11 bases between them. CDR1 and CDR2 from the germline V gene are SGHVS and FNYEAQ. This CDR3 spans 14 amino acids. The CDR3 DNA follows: TGTGCCAGCAGCTTAGACGGGGGGGGGACTGAAGCTTTCTTT. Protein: CASSLDGGGTEAFF.

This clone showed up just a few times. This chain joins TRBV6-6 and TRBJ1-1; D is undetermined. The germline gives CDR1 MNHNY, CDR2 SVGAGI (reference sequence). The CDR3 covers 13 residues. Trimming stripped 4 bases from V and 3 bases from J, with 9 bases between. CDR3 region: CASSWSEDTEAFF. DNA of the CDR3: TGTGCCAGCAGTTGGAGCGAGGACACTGAAGCTTTCTTT.

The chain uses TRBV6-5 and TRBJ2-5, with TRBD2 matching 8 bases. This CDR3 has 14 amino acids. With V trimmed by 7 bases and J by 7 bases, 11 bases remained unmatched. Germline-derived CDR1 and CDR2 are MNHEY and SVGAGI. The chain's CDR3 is CASTRGGMMGTQYF. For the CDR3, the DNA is TGTGCCAGCACCCGCGGGGGGATGATGGGGACCCAGTACTTC.

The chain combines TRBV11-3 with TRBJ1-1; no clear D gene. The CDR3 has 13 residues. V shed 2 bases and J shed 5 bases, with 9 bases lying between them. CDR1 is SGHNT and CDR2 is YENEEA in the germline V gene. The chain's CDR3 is CASSLNPGTEAFF. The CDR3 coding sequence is TGTGCCAGCAGCTTAAATCCGGGAACTGAAGCTTTCTTT.

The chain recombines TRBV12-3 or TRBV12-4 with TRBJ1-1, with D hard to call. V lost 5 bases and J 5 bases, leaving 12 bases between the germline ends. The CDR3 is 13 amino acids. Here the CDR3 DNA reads TGTGCCAGCAGTCTAGAGCGAGGGACTGAAGCTTTCTTT. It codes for CASSLERGTEAFF.

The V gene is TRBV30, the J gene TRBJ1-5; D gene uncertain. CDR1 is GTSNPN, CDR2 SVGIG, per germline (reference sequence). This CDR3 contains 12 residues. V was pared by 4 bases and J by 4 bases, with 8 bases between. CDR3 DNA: TGTGCCTGGACCCGCGATAATCAGCCCCAGCATTTT. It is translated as CAWTRDNQPQHF.

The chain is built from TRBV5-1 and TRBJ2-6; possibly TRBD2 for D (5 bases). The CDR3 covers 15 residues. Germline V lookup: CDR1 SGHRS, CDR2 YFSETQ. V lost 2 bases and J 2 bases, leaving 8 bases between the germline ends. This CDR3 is CASSLSLAGANVLTF. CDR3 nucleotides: TGCGCCAGCAGCTTATCACTAGCTGGGGCCAACGTCCTGACTTTC.

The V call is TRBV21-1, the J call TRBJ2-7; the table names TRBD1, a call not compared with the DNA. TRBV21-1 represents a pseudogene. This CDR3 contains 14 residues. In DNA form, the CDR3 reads TGTGCCAGCAGCCGGAGGGACAGATCCTACGAGCAGTACTTC. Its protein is CASSRRDRSYEQYF.

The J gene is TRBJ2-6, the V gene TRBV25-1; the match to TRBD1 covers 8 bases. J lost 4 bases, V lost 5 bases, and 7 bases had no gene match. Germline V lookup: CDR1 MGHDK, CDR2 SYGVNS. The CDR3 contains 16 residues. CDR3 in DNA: TGTGCCAGCAGTCTCGGACAGGGCTTCGGGGCCAACGTCCTGACTTTC. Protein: CASSLGQGFGANVLTF.

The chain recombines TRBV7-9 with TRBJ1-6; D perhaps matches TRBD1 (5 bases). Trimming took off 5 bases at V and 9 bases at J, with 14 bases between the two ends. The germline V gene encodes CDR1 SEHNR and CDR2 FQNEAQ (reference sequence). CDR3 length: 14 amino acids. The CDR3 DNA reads TGTGCCAGCAGCCCCCGGGGGGGTACTTCACCCCTCCACTTT. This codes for CASSPRGGTSPLHF.